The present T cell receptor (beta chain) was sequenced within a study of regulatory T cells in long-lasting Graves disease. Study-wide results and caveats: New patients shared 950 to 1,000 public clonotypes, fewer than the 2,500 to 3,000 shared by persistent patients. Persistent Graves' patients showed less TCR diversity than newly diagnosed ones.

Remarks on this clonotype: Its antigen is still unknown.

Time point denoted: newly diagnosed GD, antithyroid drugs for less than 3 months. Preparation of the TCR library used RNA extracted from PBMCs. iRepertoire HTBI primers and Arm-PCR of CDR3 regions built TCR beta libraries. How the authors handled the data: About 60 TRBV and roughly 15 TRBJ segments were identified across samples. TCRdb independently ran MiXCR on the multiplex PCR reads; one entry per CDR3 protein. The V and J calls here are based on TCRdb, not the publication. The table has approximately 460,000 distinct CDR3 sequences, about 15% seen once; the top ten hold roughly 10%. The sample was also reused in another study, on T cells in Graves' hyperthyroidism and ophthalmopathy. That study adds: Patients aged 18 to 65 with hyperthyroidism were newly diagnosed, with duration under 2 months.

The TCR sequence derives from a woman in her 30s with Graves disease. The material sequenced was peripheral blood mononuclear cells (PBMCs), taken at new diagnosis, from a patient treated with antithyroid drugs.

The CDR3 coding sequence is TGTGCCAGCAGCCGAGCTGGCGGCGAATACGAGCAGTACTTC. This encodes CASSRAGGEYEQYF. This rearrangement joins TRBV6-1 to TRBJ2-7; no definite D call. CDR1 MNHNS and CDR2 SASEGT come from the germline V gene. This CDR3 is built from 14 residues. V shed 6 bases and J shed 4 bases, with 16 bases lying between them.